These 5 T cell receptor beta chains were all obtained from the same sample, sequenced in a study of early T cells in non-severe SARS-CoV-2 infection. TCRdb fed the 5' RACE reads into MiXCR, producing one record per CDR3 protein. This sample has under 90,000 distinct CDR3 sequences, with around 15% found just once. Source material: whole blood. These receptors were collected from an adult who was a healthcare worker with PCR-confirmed SARS-CoV-2 infection or an uninfected control (not recorded which).

The rearrangement links TRBV20-1 to TRBJ1-6; D gene uncertain. Trimming took 1 base from V and 14 from J, leaving 9 bases between them. This CDR3 region has 11 residues. CDR1 and CDR2 from the germline V gene are DFQATT and SNEGSKA (reference sequence). The CDR3 spells CSARGGVTLHF. The CDR3 DNA sequence: TGCAGTGCTAGAGGGGGAGTTACCCTCCACTTT.

V gene TRBV6-1 combines with J gene TRBJ2-3; TRBD2 matches at 11 bases. This CDR3 contains 16 residues. The V gene's germline CDR1 is MNHNS and CDR2 SASEGT. The V segment lost 7 bases and the J segment 5 bases; nucleotides outside the gene matches: 11. CDR3 nucleotides: TGTGCCAGCACTAGCGGGGGGCTGGGTGATTTAGATACGCAGTATTTT. It codes for CASTSGGLGDLDTQYF.

This clonotype was observed a handful of times. The chain has TRBV5-1 and TRBJ2-3; 14 bases match TRBD2. There are 15 residues in the CDR3. Trimming at V came to 4 bases and at J to 6 bases, leaving 4 bases not matched to a gene. Germline CDR1 is SGHRS and CDR2 is YFSETQ. The CDR3 spells CASSLGLAGVDTQYF. The CDR3 DNA sequence: TGCGCCAGCAGCCTGGGACTAGCGGGGGTGGATACGCAGTATTTT.

Only a few counts were recorded for this clonotype. This CDR3 is CASSRRDTEAFF. The CDR3 DNA is TGTGCCAGCAGCCGCCGGGACACTGAAGCTTTCTTT. The chain recombines TRBV3-1 with TRBJ1-1, with D uncertain. The V gene lost 4 bases and the J gene lost 3 bases, with 6 bases spanning the gap. Per the germline V gene, CDR1 is LGHDT and CDR2 is YNNKEL (reference sequence). The CDR3 spans 12 residues. The whole variable domain, remainder taken from reference TRBV3-1 and TRBJ1-1, is DTAVSQTPKYLVTQMGNDKSIKCEQNLGHDTMYWYKQDSKKFLKIMFSYNNKELIINETVPNRFSPKSPDKAHLNLHINSLELGDSAVYFCASSRRDTEAFFGQGTRLTVV.

The chain carries TRBV7-2 and TRBJ2-1; 10 nucleotides line up with TRBD2. The CDR3 is 15 amino acids. The germline CDR1 and CDR2 sequences are SGHTA and FQGNSA. V was pared by 3 bases and J by 8 bases, with 7 bases of the junction left unmatched. This CDR3 reads CASSFSGLAFDEQFF. The DNA of the CDR3 is TGTGCCAGCAGCTTTTCGGGACTAGCGTTCGATGAGCAGTTCTTC.